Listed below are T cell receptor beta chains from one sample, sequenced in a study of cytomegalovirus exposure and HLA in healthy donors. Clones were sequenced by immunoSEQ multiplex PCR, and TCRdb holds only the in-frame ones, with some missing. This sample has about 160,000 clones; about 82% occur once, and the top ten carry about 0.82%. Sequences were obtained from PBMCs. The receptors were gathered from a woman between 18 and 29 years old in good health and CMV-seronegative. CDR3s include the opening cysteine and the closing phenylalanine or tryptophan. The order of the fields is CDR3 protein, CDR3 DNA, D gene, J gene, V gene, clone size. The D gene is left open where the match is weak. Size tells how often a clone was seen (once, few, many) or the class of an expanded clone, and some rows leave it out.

CDR3 protein: CASSWGLTPDYEQYF
CDR3 DNA: TGCGCCAGCAGCTGGGGACTGACGCCAGACTACGAGCAGTACTTC
D gene: .
J gene: TRBJ2-7
V gene: TRBV5-1
clone size: .

CDR3 protein: CASIGLAGYEQYF
CDR3 DNA: TGTGCCAGCATTGGACTAGCGGGTTACGAGCAGTACTTC
D gene: TRBD2
J gene: TRBJ2-7
V gene: TRBV2
clone size: .

CDR3 protein: CASSFASSEQFF
CDR3 DNA: TGTGCCAGCAGCTTCGCTAGTAGTGAGCAGTTCTTC
D gene: .
J gene: TRBJ2-1
V gene: TRBV7-2
clone size: .

CDR3 protein: CASSYFGSGTGELFF
CDR3 DNA: TGTGCCAGCAGTTACTTCGGGAGTGGAACCGGGGAGCTGTTTTTT
D gene: .
J gene: TRBJ2-2
V gene: TRBV6-5
clone size: .

CDR3 protein: CATSRDRGGANVLTF
CDR3 DNA: TGTGCCACCAGCCGGGACAGGGGGGGGGCCAACGTCCTGACTTTC
D gene: TRBD1
J gene: TRBJ2-6
V gene: TRBV15
clone size: .

CDR3 protein: CASSWDRGRGYTF
CDR3 DNA: TGTGCCAGCAGCTGGGACAGGGGACGGGGCTACACCTTC
D gene: TRBD1
J gene: TRBJ1-2
V gene: TRBV28
clone size: .

CDR3 protein: CASSKDRGLDSNEQFF
CDR3 DNA: TGTGCCAGCAGCAAGGACAGAGGACTGGACAGCAATGAGCAGTTCTTC
D gene: .
J gene: TRBJ2-1
V gene: TRBV11-2
clone size: .

CDR3 protein: CASSRKRETGSRNEQFF
CDR3 DNA: TGTGCCAGCTCACGGAAAAGGGAGACAGGGTCGCGCAATGAGCAGTTCTTC
D gene: TRBD1
J gene: TRBJ2-1
V gene: TRBV18
clone size: .

CDR3 protein: CASSSDSIFSYEQYF
CDR3 DNA: TGTGCCAGCAGTTCTGACAGCATTTTCTCCTACGAGCAGTACTTC
D gene: .
J gene: TRBJ2-7
V gene: TRBV28
clone size: .

CDR3 protein: CASSQERLQFDNQPQHF
CDR3 DNA: TGCGCCAGCAGCCAAGAGAGGTTGCAATTTGACAATCAGCCCCAGCATTTT
D gene: .
J gene: TRBJ1-5
V gene: TRBV4-1
clone size: .

CDR3 protein: CASSSAGASEKLFF
CDR3 DNA: TGTGCCAGCAGCTCTGCGGGGGCGAGTGAAAAACTGTTTTTT
D gene: .
J gene: TRBJ1-4
V gene: TRBV7-6
clone size: .

CDR3 protein: CASSLSGEGYGYTF
CDR3 DNA: TGTGCCAGCAGCTTGTCGGGGGAGGGATATGGCTACACCTTC
D gene: .
J gene: TRBJ1-2
V gene: TRBV7-2
clone size: once

CDR3 protein: CASSQVGGRGTDTQYF
CDR3 DNA: TGTGCCAGCAGCCAAGTCGGCGGGAGGGGCACAGATACGCAGTATTTT
D gene: TRBD2
J gene: TRBJ2-3
V gene: TRBV4-2
clone size: few

CDR3 protein: CASSPNTGYPRDTQYF
CDR3 DNA: TGTGCCAGCAGCCCAAATACAGGGTACCCAAGGGATACGCAGTATTTT
D gene: .
J gene: TRBJ2-3
V gene: TRBV9
clone size: once

CDR3 protein: CASSLLSGPQHF
CDR3 DNA: TGTGCCAGCAGCCTCCTATCGGGGCCCCAGCATTTT
D gene: .
J gene: TRBJ1-5
V gene: TRBV14
clone size: .

CDR3 protein: CASSYGDSTYEQYF
CDR3 DNA: TGCGCCAGCAGCTATGGGGACAGCACCTACGAGCAGTACTTC
D gene: TRBD1
J gene: TRBJ2-7
V gene: TRBV5-1
clone size: .

CDR3 protein: CASSFRVSSSYEQYF
CDR3 DNA: TGTGCCAGCAGCTTCAGGGTTTCATCGTCCTACGAGCAGTACTTC
D gene: .
J gene: TRBJ2-7
V gene: TRBV7-9
clone size: .

CDR3 protein: CASSPSTGELFF
CDR3 DNA: TGTGCCAGCAGCCCGTCCACCGGGGAGCTGTTTTTT
D gene: .
J gene: TRBJ2-2
V gene: TRBV7-3
clone size: few

CDR3 protein: CASSARVLAGYEQYF
CDR3 DNA: TGTGCCAGTAGTGCCCGGGTCCTAGCGGGCTACGAGCAGTACTTC
D gene: TRBD2
J gene: TRBJ2-7
V gene: TRBV19
clone size: .

CDR3 protein: CAWETGGGQPQHF
CDR3 DNA: TGTGCCTGGGAAACAGGGGGCGGTCAGCCCCAGCATTTT
D gene: TRBD1
J gene: TRBJ1-5
V gene: TRBV30
clone size: .

CDR3 protein: CASSFEGAISPQHF
CDR3 DNA: TGTGCCAGCAGTTTTGAGGGAGCAATCAGCCCCCAGCATTTT
D gene: .
J gene: TRBJ1-5
V gene: TRBV27
clone size: .

CDR3 protein: CASSFWDRVPYGYTF
CDR3 DNA: TGTGCCAGCAGCTTTTGGGACAGGGTGCCCTATGGCTACACCTTC
D gene: TRBD1
J gene: TRBJ1-2
V gene: TRBV5-6
clone size: .

CDR3 protein: CASSQIWGTNYEQYF
CDR3 DNA: TGTGCCAGCAGCCAAATTTGGGGGACAAACTACGAGCAGTACTTC
D gene: .
J gene: TRBJ2-7
V gene: TRBV14
clone size: .

CDR3 protein: CASSLYRVSNYEQYF
CDR3 DNA: TGTGCCAGCAGCTTATACAGGGTGTCAAACTACGAGCAGTACTTC
D gene: .
J gene: TRBJ2-7
V gene: TRBV11-3
clone size: .

CDR3 protein: CAISGVGSTDTQYF
CDR3 DNA: TGTGCCATCAGTGGGGTCGGGAGCACAGATACGCAGTATTTT
D gene: .
J gene: TRBJ2-3
V gene: TRBV10-3
clone size: .

CDR3 protein: CASSFDGTGRNTIYF
CDR3 DNA: TGCGCCAGCAGCTTCGATGGGACAGGGAGAAACACCATATATTTT
D gene: TRBD1
J gene: TRBJ1-3
V gene: TRBV5-1
clone size: .

CDR3 protein: CASSPNRGGGEETQYF
CDR3 DNA: TGTGCCAGCAGCCCAAACCGAGGAGGGGGCGAGGAGACCCAGTACTTC
D gene: .
J gene: TRBJ2-5
V gene: TRBV21-1
clone size: once

CDR3 protein: CASAPGQPRFF
CDR3 DNA: TGTGCCAGCGCACCGGGACAGCCTAGGTTCTTC
D gene: TRBD1
J gene: TRBJ2-1
V gene: TRBV2
clone size: .

CDR3 protein: CASRDRGDYGYTF
CDR3 DNA: TGTGCCAGCAGGGACAGGGGGGACTATGGCTACACCTTC
D gene: TRBD1
J gene: TRBJ1-2
V gene: TRBV6-1
clone size: .

CDR3 protein: CASSALASGAGYGYTF
CDR3 DNA: TGTGCCAGCAGCGCCCTCGCGAGCGGGGCAGGGTATGGCTACACCTTC
D gene: .
J gene: TRBJ1-2
V gene: TRBV9
clone size: .

CDR3 protein: CASSYSSRGTEAFF
CDR3 DNA: TGTGCCAGCAGTTACTCGAGTCGTGGCACTGAAGCTTTCTTT
D gene: .
J gene: TRBJ1-1
V gene: TRBV6-5
clone size: .

CDR3 protein: CASSPGTDSNQPQHF
CDR3 DNA: TGTGCCAGCAGTCCCGGGACAGATAGCAATCAGCCCCAGCATTTT
D gene: TRBD1
J gene: TRBJ1-5
V gene: TRBV5-8
clone size: .